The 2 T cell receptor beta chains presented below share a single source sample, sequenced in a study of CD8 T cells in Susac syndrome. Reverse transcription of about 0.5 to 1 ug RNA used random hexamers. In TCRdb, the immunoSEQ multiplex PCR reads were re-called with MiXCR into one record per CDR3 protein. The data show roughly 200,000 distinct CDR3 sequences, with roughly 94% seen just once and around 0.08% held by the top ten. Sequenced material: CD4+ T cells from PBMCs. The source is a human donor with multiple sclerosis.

The CDR3 reads CSVRTGPNEKLFF. Here the CDR3 DNA reads TGCAGCGTGCGGACAGGGCCTAATGAAAAACTGTTTTTT. The chain joins TRBV29-1 to TRBJ1-4; 8 bases align to TRBD1. This CDR3 region has 13 residues. Losses at the gene ends were 6 bases for V and 3 bases for J; bases not matched to a gene: 3. Germline values: CDR1 SQVTM, CDR2 ANQGSEA.

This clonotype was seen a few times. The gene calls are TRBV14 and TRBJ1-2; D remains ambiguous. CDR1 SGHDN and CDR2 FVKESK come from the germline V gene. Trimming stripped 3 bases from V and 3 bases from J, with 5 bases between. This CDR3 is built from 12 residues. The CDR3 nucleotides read TGTGCCAGCAGCCAGGGCGACTATGGCTACACCTTC. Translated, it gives CASSQGDYGYTF.